Given below is one T cell receptor (beta chain) in context. This CDR3 region has 14 residues. V was clipped by 2 bases and J by 5 bases, with 10 bases between them. Looked up from germline, CDR1 is LGHDT and CDR2 is YNNKEL (reference sequence). The data stem from a study of blood T cell repertoires in COVID-19. Overall study context: The United States, Italy and Spain provided the acute and convalescent COVID-19 samples. Sample material is recorded as cDNA or gDNA derived from T cells, B-cell-depleted T cells, or PBMCs.

Profiled with immunoSEQ multiplex PCR; TCRdb holds only in-frame clones, not every one. The sample lists more than 300,000 clones, just over 90% seen once, with roughly 0.9% in the top ten. Cohort placement rested on clinical history that participants reported themselves. A COVID-19 case had been met by exposed participants during the 2 weeks before study entry. The chain has TRBV3-1 (or the pseudogene TRBV3-2) and TRBJ2-1; unclear D gene. The clonotype comes from a middle-aged woman who had been exposed to COVID-19. What was sequenced was PBMCs or T cells enriched from blood (not recorded which). The CDR3 here is CASSQRRSNNEQFF. The CDR3 DNA reads TGTGCCAGCAGCCAAAGGCGGTCCAACAATGAGCAGTTCTTC.